The clone carrying this T cell receptor (beta chain) occurred a few times. Its matching antigen is unknown. This sample stems from a study of blood T cells in healthy people across ages. Study findings and constraints: Naive CD4+ cells and diversity were both higher in long-lived donors than in aged donors.

The V gene lost 0 bases and the J gene lost 5 bases, with 11 bases spanning the gap. CDR3 length: 14 amino acids. The germline CDR1 and CDR2 sequences are SGHRS and YFSETQ. Next came a second PCR, run for about 7 to 12 cycles, which used a sample-barcoded 5' primer along with a J-beta primer mix. Each of the cDNA molecules was tagged by a template-switch adaptor with 12 random nucleotides. Each CDR3 protein is one row after TCRdb ran MiXCR on the 5' RACE reads. The profile covers 700,000 to 850,000 distinct CDR3 sequences, with approximately 55% appearing a single time and approximately 40% taken by the ten largest.

This receptor was identified in an older man in good health. The sequenced sample consisted of blood. The chain employs TRBV5-1 and TRBJ1-1; tentative D call: TRBD1 (5 bases). The CDR3 bases are TGCGCCAGCAGCTTGGGAGGGGCGCGGACTGAAGCTTTCTTT. Protein: CASSLGGARTEAFF.